This T cell receptor (beta chain) was identified during a study of T cells in Graves' hyperthyroidism and ophthalmopathy. CDR3 length: 15 residues. From germline, CDR1 is DFQATT and CDR2 SNEGSKA (reference sequence). The V segment lost 5 bases and the J segment 1 base; nucleotides outside the gene matches: 8. Researchers took RNA transcripts and amplified the TCR beta CDR3 regions from them. Using the HTBI primer set, a first-round RT-PCR was run on the TCR CDR3. TCRdb passed the multiplex PCR reads through MiXCR, listing each CDR3 protein once. The data contain 500,000 to 650,000 distinct CDR3 sequences, around 15% of them singletons. In its sample, this clonotype was seen many times. No antigen is known for it. General study results and limits: Ophthalmopathy and stable hyperthyroidism were told apart by a 13 V-J model. Expanded thyroid clonotypes (above 0.001) were mostly also found in blood.

The sequenced sample consisted of blood. The receptor comes from a woman aged 45-65 years with Graves' ophthalmopathy. The chain links TRBV20-1 to TRBJ2-3; 8 bases are a match to TRBD2. In nucleotides, the CDR3 is TGCAGTGCTTTCCGAGCGGGAGCGGGCACAGATACGCAGTATTTT. It yields the protein CSAFRAGAGTDTQYF.